One T cell receptor beta chain is described in this entry. The antigen is not known. From germline, CDR1 is KGHSH and CDR2 LQKENI. The CDR3 has 15 amino acids. Trimming pared 0 bases from V and 1 base from J, leaving 9 bases between. This sample stems from a study of cytotoxic CD8 clonotypes in ibrutinib-treated CLL. Turning to the study itself: The subjects consisted of roughly twelve relapsed/refractory and around 15 treatment-naive individuals, with fewer than 18 IGHV unmutated. Productive templates per sample averaged roughly 260,000; productive rearrangements, approximately 96,000. Study conclusions and caveats: Public clonotypes were uncommon and contracted or stayed stable on treatment. Baseline clonality, above age-matched healthy donor levels, tracked circulating CD8+ T-cell counts.

Sequencing used immunoSEQ multiplex PCR; TCRdb keeps in-frame clones, though not all of them. The sample lists about 25,000 clones, approximately 70% seen once, with roughly half in the top ten. The receptor was isolated from a human donor with chronic lymphocytic leukemia. The chain carries TRBV18 and TRBJ1-1; TRBD1 is a possible D gene (5 bases). The specimen was PBMCs, collected at disease progression, from a patient treated with ibrutinib. CDR3 coding DNA: TGTGCCAGCTCACCACCCGGGGGGGGGAACACTGAAGCTTTCTTT. This gives the protein CASSPPGGGNTEAFF.